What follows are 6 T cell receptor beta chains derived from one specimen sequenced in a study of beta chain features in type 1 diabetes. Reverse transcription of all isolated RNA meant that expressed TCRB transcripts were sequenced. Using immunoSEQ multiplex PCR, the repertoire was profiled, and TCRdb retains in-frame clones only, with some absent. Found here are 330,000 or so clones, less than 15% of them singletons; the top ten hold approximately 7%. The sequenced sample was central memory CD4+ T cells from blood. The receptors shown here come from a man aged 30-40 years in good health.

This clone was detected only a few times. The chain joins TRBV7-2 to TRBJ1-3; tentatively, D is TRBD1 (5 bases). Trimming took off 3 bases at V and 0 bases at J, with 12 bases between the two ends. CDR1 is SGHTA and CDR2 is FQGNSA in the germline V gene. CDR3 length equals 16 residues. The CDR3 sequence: CASSFRDAYSGNTIYF. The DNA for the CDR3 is TGTGCCAGCAGCTTCAGGGACGCCTACTCTGGAAACACCATATATTTT.

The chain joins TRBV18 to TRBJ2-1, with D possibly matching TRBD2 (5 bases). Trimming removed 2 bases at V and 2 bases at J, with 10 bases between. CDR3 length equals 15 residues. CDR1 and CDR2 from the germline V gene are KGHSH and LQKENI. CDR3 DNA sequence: TGTGCCAGCTCACCATTACTAGAAACCTACAATGAGCAGTTCTTC. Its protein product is CASSPLLETYNEQFF.

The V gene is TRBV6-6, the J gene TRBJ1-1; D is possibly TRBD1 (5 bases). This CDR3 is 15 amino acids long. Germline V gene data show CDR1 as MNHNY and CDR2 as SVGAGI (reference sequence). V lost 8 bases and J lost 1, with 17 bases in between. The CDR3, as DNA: TGTGCCAGCTGTCGATTCCGCGACAGGAACACTGAAGCTTTCTTT. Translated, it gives CASCRFRDRNTEAFF.

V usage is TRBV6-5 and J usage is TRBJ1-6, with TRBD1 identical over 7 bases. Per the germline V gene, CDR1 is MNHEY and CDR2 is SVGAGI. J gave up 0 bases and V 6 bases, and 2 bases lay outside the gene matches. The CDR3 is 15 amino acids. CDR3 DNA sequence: TGTGCCAGCAGGCGGGACAGCTCCTATAATTCACCCCTCCACTTT. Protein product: CASRRDSSYNSPLHF.

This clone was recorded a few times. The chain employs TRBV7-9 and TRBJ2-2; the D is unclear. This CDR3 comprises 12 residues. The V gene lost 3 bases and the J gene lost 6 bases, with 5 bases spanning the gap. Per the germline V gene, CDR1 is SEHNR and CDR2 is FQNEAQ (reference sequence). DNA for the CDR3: TGTGCCAGCAGCTTCGTATCCGGGGAGCTGTTTTTT. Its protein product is CASSFVSGELFF.

This CDR3 is CASTRDRGTEAFF. The CDR3 nucleotides are TGCGCCAGCACCCGGGACAGGGGAACTGAAGCTTTCTTT. The chain joins TRBV5-1 to TRBJ1-1, with 10 bases that match TRBD1. Germline CDR1 and CDR2: SGHRS and YFSETQ. The CDR3 length is 13 residues. Trimming at V came to 6 bases and at J to 5 bases, leaving 4 bases not matched to a gene. Full variable domain (rest looked up from reference TRBV5-1 and TRBJ1-1): KAGVTQTPRYLIKTRGQQVTLSCSPISGHRSVSWYQQTPGQGLQFLFEYFSETQRNKGNFPGRFSGRQFSNSRSEMNVSTLELGDSALYLCASTRDRGTEAFFGQGTRLTVV.